The rows below give T cell receptor beta chains drawn from one sample of a study of T cells in Graves' hyperthyroidism and ophthalmopathy. One entry per CDR3 protein, called by TCRdb with MiXCR from the multiplex PCR reads. The top ten clones hold around 13% of a sample with fewer than 750,000 distinct CDR3 sequences, about 15% of them seen once. Source material: blood. The receptors come from a woman between 50 and 59 years old with Graves' ophthalmopathy. The CDR3 runs from the conserved cysteine through the conserved F or W. Fields, in order: J gene, D gene, clone size, V gene, CDR3 protein, CDR3 DNA. The D gene is left open where the match is weak. Some rows have no size entry. The others give once, few or many, or a class for an expanded clone.

J: TRBJ2-7
D: -
size: -
V: TRBV12-3/TRBV12-4
CDR3: CASSLRVSNEQYF
DNA: TGTGCCAGCAGTTTAAGAGTTTCTAACGAGCAGTACTTC

J: TRBJ2-1
D: TRBD2
size: -
V: TRBV5-6
CDR3: CASSLDATGGGYNEQFF
DNA: TGTGCCAGCAGCTTGGACGCCACCGGGGGGGGGTACAATGAGCAGTTCTTC

J: TRBJ2-1
D: -
size: many
V: TRBV24-1
CDR3: CATSDTSQGRAYNEQFF
DNA: TGTGCCACCAGTGACACCTCACAGGGGAGGGCCTACAATGAGCAGTTCTTC

J: TRBJ2-1
D: TRBD1
size: few
V: TRBV19
CDR3: CASSRRDRGGSYNEQFF
DNA: TGTGCCAGTAGTAGAAGGGACAGGGGTGGATCCTACAATGAGCAGTTCTTC

J: TRBJ2-2
D: -
size: -
V: TRBV6-6
CDR3: CASSYDGLGAGELFF
DNA: TGTGCCAGCAGTTACGACGGGCTGGGTGCCGGGGAGCTGTTTTTT

J: TRBJ2-3
D: -
size: many
V: TRBV2
CDR3: CASSAGPAGTDTQYF
DNA: TGTGCCAGCAGTGCGGGACCCGCTGGCACAGATACGCAGTATTTT

J: TRBJ2-7
D: -
size: many
V: TRBV6-2/TRBV6-3
CDR3: CASSYAGQPYEQYF
DNA: TGTGCCAGCAGTTACGCTGGACAGCCCTACGAGCAGTACTTC

J: TRBJ1-1
D: -
size: many
V: TRBV6-1
CDR3: CASISFGGGTEAFF
DNA: TGTGCCAGCATTTCCTTTGGGGGGGGCACTGAAGCTTTCTTT

J: TRBJ2-7
D: TRBD2
size: -
V: TRBV4-1
CDR3: CASSQRTGTSGDFEQYF
DNA: TGCGCCAGCAGCCAAAGGACGGGGACTAGCGGGGACTTCGAGCAGTACTTC

J: TRBJ2-5
D: -
size: many
V: TRBV12-3/TRBV12-4
CDR3: CASLAGSEETQYF
DNA: TGTGCCAGCCTTGCGGGAAGTGAGGAGACCCAGTACTTC

J: TRBJ2-7
D: -
size: many
V: TRBV30
CDR3: CAWRRDSYEQYF
DNA: TGTGCCTGGAGGCGGGACAGCTACGAGCAGTACTTC

J: TRBJ2-3
D: TRBD2
size: many
V: TRBV18
CDR3: CASSPPAGENPDTQYF
DNA: TGTGCCAGCTCACCACCCGCGGGAGAAAATCCAGATACGCAGTATTTT

J: TRBJ2-5
D: TRBD2
size: few
V: TRBV6-1
CDR3: CASSELAGVGETQYF
DNA: TGTGCCAGCAGCGAACTAGCGGGAGTTGGGGAGACCCAGTACTTC

J: TRBJ2-3
D: TRBD2
size: -
V: TRBV24-1
CDR3: CATSEMGRGASTDTQYF
DNA: TGTGCCACCAGTGAGATGGGGCGGGGGGCGAGCACAGATACGCAGTATTTT

J: TRBJ2-1
D: TRBD2
size: few
V: TRBV19
CDR3: CASSGTSDSYNEQFF
DNA: TGTGCCAGTAGCGGGACTAGCGACTCCTACAATGAGCAGTTCTTC

J: TRBJ2-2
D: -
size: many
V: TRBV11-2
CDR3: CASSLVGKSHTGELFF
DNA: TGTGCCAGCAGCTTAGTCGGGAAGTCCCACACCGGGGAGCTGTTTTTT

J: TRBJ2-7
D: -
size: -
V: TRBV12-3/TRBV12-4
CDR3: CASSTRPLYEQYF
DNA: TGTGCCAGCAGCACCCGACCCCTATACGAGCAGTACTTC

J: TRBJ2-2
D: TRBD1
size: -
V: TRBV12-3/TRBV12-4
CDR3: CASSLETGGLAGELFF
DNA: TGTGCCAGCAGTTTAGAGACAGGGGGCCTGGCCGGGGAGCTGTTTTTT

J: TRBJ1-6
D: -
size: many
V: TRBV7-2
CDR3: CASSLTQGTPLHF
DNA: TGTGCCAGCAGCTTAACCCAGGGCACACCCCTCCACTTT

J: TRBJ2-3
D: TRBD2
size: many
V: TRBV5-1
CDR3: CASSLALAGVASGEDTQYF
DNA: TGCGCCAGCAGCTTGGCCTTAGCGGGTGTGGCTAGCGGGGAAGATACGCAGTATTTT

J: TRBJ1-1
D: -
size: -
V: TRBV11-2
CDR3: CTSSLERVGAAEAFF
DNA: TGTACCAGCAGCTTAGAAAGGGTAGGGGCCGCTGAAGCTTTCTTT

J: TRBJ2-3
D: TRBD2
size: many
V: TRBV7-2
CDR3: CASIAGGPSPTDTQYF
DNA: TGTGCCAGCATAGCGGGAGGGCCGTCCCCCACAGATACGCAGTATTTT

J: TRBJ1-1
D: TRBD1
size: many
V: TRBV6-2/TRBV6-3
CDR3: CASSFSGTGKNTEAFF
DNA: TGTGCCAGCAGTTTCTCCGGGACAGGGAAGAACACTGAAGCTTTCTTT

J: TRBJ2-3
D: -
size: many
V: TRBV28
CDR3: CASRGVFTDTQYF
DNA: TGTGCCAGCAGGGGGGTTTTCACAGATACGCAGTATTTT

J: TRBJ2-1
D: TRBD2
size: -
V: TRBV6-1
CDR3: CASSEARGTREFF
DNA: TGTGCCAGCAGTGAAGCCCGAGGGACTAGGGAGTTCTTC

J: TRBJ2-1
D: -
size: -
V: TRBV5-6
CDR3: CASSADRRNEQFF
DNA: TGTGCCAGCAGCGCTGACAGACGTAATGAGCAGTTCTTC

J: TRBJ2-7
D: -
size: few
V: TRBV27
CDR3: CASSPRLGGRTYEQYF
DNA: TGTGCCAGCAGTCCCAGGTTGGGGGGGCGTACCTACGAGCAGTACTTC

J: TRBJ2-1
D: TRBD2
size: many
V: TRBV27
CDR3: CASSFGTSGLYNEQFF
DNA: TGTGCCAGCAGTTTCGGGACTAGCGGACTCTACAATGAGCAGTTCTTC

J: TRBJ1-6
D: -
size: -
V: TRBV19
CDR3: CASSIGYNSPLHF
DNA: TGTGCCAGTAGTATTGGGTATAATTCACCCCTCCACTTT

J: TRBJ2-7
D: -
size: -
V: TRBV29-1
CDR3: CSVEGSISDEQYF
DNA: TGCAGCGTTGAAGGCTCCATCAGTGACGAGCAGTACTTC

J: TRBJ2-2
D: TRBD2
size: few
V: TRBV15
CDR3: CATSREGGGGELFF
DNA: TGTGCCACCAGCAGAGAGGGCGGGGGCGGGGAGCTGTTTTTT

J: TRBJ1-4
D: -
size: -
V: TRBV5-1
CDR3: CASSVPGRGINEKLFF
DNA: TGCGCCAGCAGCGTACCTGGCAGGGGAATTAATGAAAAACTGTTTTTT

J: TRBJ2-1
D: -
size: many
V: TRBV7-2
CDR3: CASSLDPTSQEQFF
DNA: TGTGCCAGCAGCTTAGACCCGACTAGTCAGGAGCAGTTCTTC

J: TRBJ2-1
D: -
size: few
V: TRBV20-1
CDR3: CSASFSYNEQFF
DNA: TGCAGTGCTAGTTTTTCCTACAATGAGCAGTTCTTC

J: TRBJ2-1
D: -
size: few
V: TRBV3-1
CDR3: CASSPRGHPGNEQFF
DNA: TGTGCCAGCAGCCCACGTGGCCATCCTGGGAATGAGCAGTTCTTC

J: TRBJ2-3
D: TRBD2
size: many
V: TRBV28
CDR3: CASSLPGGGTDTQYF
DNA: TGTGCCAGCAGTTTGCCGGGAGGTGGCACAGATACGCAGTATTTT

J: TRBJ1-1
D: TRBD1
size: many
V: TRBV11-1
CDR3: CASSLRGTANTEAFF
DNA: TGTGCCAGCAGCTTGAGGGGGACAGCGAACACTGAAGCTTTCTTT

J: TRBJ2-3
D: -
size: many
V: TRBV7-9
CDR3: CASSLRAPVADTQYF
DNA: TGTGCCAGCAGCTTACGGGCACCGGTCGCAGATACGCAGTATTTT

J: TRBJ2-1
D: TRBD2
size: -
V: TRBV24-1
CDR3: CATSDSGRGYNEQFF
DNA: TGTGCCACCAGTGACAGCGGGAGGGGCTACAATGAGCAGTTCTTC

J: TRBJ2-5
D: -
size: -
V: TRBV7-3
CDR3: CASSATGQPGETQYF
DNA: TGTGCCAGCAGCGCAACAGGGCAGCCCGGGGAGACCCAGTACTTC

J: TRBJ1-1
D: -
size: many
V: TRBV7-9
CDR3: CASSPGRVKNTEAFF
DNA: TGTGCCAGCAGCCCCGGACGGGTAAAGAACACTGAAGCTTTCTTT

J: TRBJ1-1
D: -
size: many
V: TRBV6-1
CDR3: CASSELSLRAFF
DNA: TGTGCCAGCAGTGAACTCTCGCTGCGGGCTTTCTTT

J: TRBJ2-3
D: TRBD1
size: many
V: TRBV28
CDR3: CASNPATGGRDTQYF
DNA: TGTGCCAGCAACCCGGCCACAGGGGGCAGGGATACGCAGTATTTT

J: TRBJ2-5
D: -
size: -
V: TRBV19
CDR3: CASSIAGVETQYF
DNA: TGTGCCAGTAGTATAGCCGGGGTAGAGACCCAGTACTTC

J: TRBJ1-2
D: -
size: few
V: TRBV4-3
CDR3: CASSQGGVGNGYTF
DNA: TGCGCCAGCAGCCAAGGGGGCGTAGGGAATGGCTACACCTTC

J: TRBJ1-1
D: -
size: many
V: TRBV12-3/TRBV12-4
CDR3: CASSFDSEAFF
DNA: TGTGCCAGCAGTTTTGACAGTGAAGCTTTCTTT

J: TRBJ2-2
D: TRBD2
size: many
V: TRBV28
CDR3: CASSSYGTSRLTGELFF
DNA: TGTGCCAGCAGTTCCTATGGGACTAGCCGGCTCACCGGGGAGCTGTTTTTT

J: TRBJ2-7
D: -
size: many
V: TRBV7-3
CDR3: CASSFGSPYEQYF
DNA: TGTGCCAGCAGCTTCGGCAGTCCCTACGAGCAGTACTTC

J: TRBJ2-3
D: -
size: many
V: TRBV27
CDR3: CASSLAVVTTDTQYF
DNA: TGTGCCAGCAGTTTAGCGGTAGTAACCACAGATACGCAGTATTTT

J: TRBJ1-2
D: -
size: -
V: TRBV4-2
CDR3: CASTSGQGYTF
DNA: TGTGCCAGCACCTCAGGGCAAGGCTACACCTTC